This T cell receptor beta chain was found in a study of OX40 agonist ivuxolimab in advanced cancers. The wider study: Three patients got partial responses; one had hepatocellular carcinoma and two had cutaneous melanoma. Whole-study findings and limits: Expanded peripheral T cells had an undetermined antigen specificity.

Per germline, CDR1 SGDLS and CDR2 YYNGEE. The CDR3 totals 12 residues. Trimming took off 2 bases at V and 8 bases at J, with 10 bases between the two ends. Libraries were prepared by immunoSEQ multiplex PCR; TCRdb keeps only in-frame clonotypes and omits some of them. Of fewer than 65,000 clones in the sample, about 90% were seen once. As regards this clone: Its target is not known.

The rearrangement links TRBV9 to TRBJ1-2; possibly TRBD1 for D (6 bases). The sequenced sample was CD4+ or CD8+ T cells sorted from blood, obtained in a trial of the OX40 agonist ivuxolimab. This sequence was found in an adult with an advanced solid tumor such as melanoma, head and neck, liver or kidney cancer. CDR3: CASSVQGKGYTF. The CDR3 DNA sequence: TGTGCCAGCAGCGTCCAGGGGAAAGGCTACACCTTC.